This T cell receptor beta chain originates from a study of shared clonotypes between healthy human individuals. Background on the study: Sampling drew on donors who were a couple of women and three men aged 18 to 49.

The test was conducted at deep level. Authors' data handling: Without quality scores, immunoSEQ junctional reads could not be filtered like full-length reads. Sequencing used immunoSEQ multiplex PCR; TCRdb keeps in-frame clones, though not all of them. V and J calls and clone size are those listed in that table; D and trimming were worked out from the DNA. Among roughly 1 million clones listed, around 78% were seen once. The sequence was obtained from a man aged 18 to 35 in good health. Some clones in this sample may be carry-over from other donors' samples. The specimen was memory CD4+ T cells from PBMCs. Described subset: CD45RA-negative fraction.

CDR3 nucleotide sequence: TGTGCCAGCAGCTTGAGCCCCGGAGACTATGGCTACACCTTC. Residues: CASSLSPGDYGYTF. The gene calls are TRBV5-4 and TRBJ1-2; D unresolved. Trimming removed 1 base from V and 3 bases from J, with 10 bases in between. The CDR3 extends over 14 amino acids. CDR1 and CDR2 from the germline V gene are SGHNT and YYREEE (reference sequence).